Only one count was recorded for the clone carrying this T cell receptor (beta chain). The antigen is not known. This specimen belongs to a study of T-cell memory formation after mild COVID-19. TCRdb reprocessed the 5' RACE reads with MiXCR, giving one entry per CDR3 protein. The data show approximately 260,000 distinct CDR3 sequences, 15% to 20% seen once. General observations from the study: Contracting CD4+ clones sat mainly in CM and EM; CD8+ in EMRA. Day 15 to 85 contractors were CD4/CD8 balanced; later expanders leaned CD4+.

The CDR3 extends over 15 amino acids. V dropped 3 bases and J dropped 6 bases, with 16 bases sitting between them. The germline V gene has CDR1 SGDLS and CDR2 YYNGEE. This chain uses TRBV9 with TRBJ2-1; D may match TRBD1 or TRBD2 (7 bases each). Material: PBMCs or a T cell subset sorted from them (not recorded which). The receptor's source is a man aged 18 to 30 who had mild COVID-19 (a few samples of this study predate the infection). Cell type and time point are not known. This chain's CDR3 is CASSAGGQRRNEQFF. DNA for the CDR3: TGTGCCAGCAGCGCGGGGGGACAGCGGCGCAATGAGCAGTTCTTC. The full variable domain, completed using reference TRBV9 and TRBJ2-1, is DSGVTQTPKHLITATGQRVTLRCSPRSGDLSVYWYQQSLDQGLQFLIQYYNGEERAKGNILERFSAQQFPDLHSELNLSSLELGDSALYFCASSAGGQRRNEQFFGPGTRLTVL.